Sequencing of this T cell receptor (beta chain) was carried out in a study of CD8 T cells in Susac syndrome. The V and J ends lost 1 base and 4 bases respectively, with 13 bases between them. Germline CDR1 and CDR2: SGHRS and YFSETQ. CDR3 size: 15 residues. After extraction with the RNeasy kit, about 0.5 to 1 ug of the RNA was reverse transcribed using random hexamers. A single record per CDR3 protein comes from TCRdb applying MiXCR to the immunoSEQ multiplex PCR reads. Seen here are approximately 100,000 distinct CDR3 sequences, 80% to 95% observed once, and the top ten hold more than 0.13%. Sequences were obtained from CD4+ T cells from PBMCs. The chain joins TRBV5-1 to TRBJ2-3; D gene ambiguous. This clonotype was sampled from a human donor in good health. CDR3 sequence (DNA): TGCGCCAGCAGCTTGCCCCCCGATGGGTCAGATACGCAGTATTTT. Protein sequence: CASSLPPDGSDTQYF.